The 20 T cell receptor beta chains reported below all come from one sample, sequenced in a study of T cell repertoires in cytomegalovirus infection (dated by TCRdb to the late 2010s). TCRdb lists the instrument as Illumina HiSeq 1500. TCRdb took the public reads, trimmed them with fastp at Q25, ran MiXCR for clone calling and kept in-frame beta chains. CDR3 protein sequences are deduplicated, and each keeps its most common genes and DNA. The sample includes 600,000 to 800,000 distinct CDR3 sequences, with less than 25% observed a single time. The leading ten clones occupy 7% to 9% of the sample. Sequencing used CD8+ T cells from PBMCs. The origin of the receptors is a human donor in good health (CMV status not recorded). Some clones in this sample may be carry-over from other donors' samples.

The chain links TRBV28 to TRBJ2-1; tentatively, D is TRBD2 (7 bases). Trimming removed 7 bases from V and 4 bases from J, with 20 bases in between. Germline CDR1 and CDR2: MDHEN and SYDVKM. The CDR3 loop spans 16 amino acids. CDR3 coding DNA: TGTGCCAGCACCGAGATCCTTGCGGGGGCTTACAATGAGCAGTTCTTC. Amino acids: CASTEILAGAYNEQFF.

This clonotype was recorded many times. The V and J genes are TRBV19 and TRBJ1-1; weak D call: TRBD1 (5 bases). Germline V lookup: CDR1 LNHDA, CDR2 SQIVND (reference sequence). V was clipped by 5 bases and J by 5 bases, with 27 bases between them. CDR3 length: 18 amino acids. The CDR3 coding sequence is TGTGCCAGTAGTTATATGATGGTGGACGGGGAAAAGGGGACTGAAGCTTTCTTT. Its protein is CASSYMMVDGEKGTEAFF.

This clonotype came up a few times. The chain couples TRBV29-1 to TRBJ2-1; 8 bases fit TRBD2. CDR1 is SQVTM and CDR2 is ANQGSEA in the germline V gene. J lost 8 bases, V lost 1 base, and 4 bases had no gene match. This CDR3 contains 13 residues. The DNA for the CDR3 is TGCAGCGTTGAAGGAGGGACTAGTGATGAGCAGTTCTTC. This gives the protein CSVEGGTSDEQFF.

Worth noting for this clonotype: A much more abundant neighbour one base away suggests this may be a read error. The chain uses TRBV12-5 and TRBJ2-1; TRBD2 agrees at 8 bases. The CDR3 is 16 amino acids. CDR1 and CDR2 from the germline V gene are LGHNT and FRNRAP. With V trimmed by 9 bases and J by 3 bases, 13 bases remained unmatched. CDR3 DNA: TGTGCTAGAGGCCCAGCCAGCGGGGGTAACTACAATGAGCAGTTCTTC. Protein: CARGPASGGNYNEQFF.

This clonotype appeared a few times. The chain combines TRBV10-3 with TRBJ2-5; perhaps D is TRBD1 or TRBD2 (5 bases each). CDR1 and CDR2 from the germline V gene are ENHRY and SYGVKD. Trimming shortened V by 3 bases and J by 5 bases, and 16 bases separated the two germline ends. The CDR3 is 15 amino acids. The CDR3 loop is CAISDPGRSPETQYF. CDR3 in DNA: TGTGCCATCAGTGACCCGGGACGATCCCCCGAGACCCAGTACTTC.

This clonotype was observed a few times. This rearrangement joins TRBV6-5 to TRBJ2-7; a possible D gene is TRBD1 (6 bases). Trimming cost V 4 bases and J 5 bases, with 15 bases left between them. Germline loops: CDR1 MNHEY, CDR2 SVGAGI. This CDR3 region has 14 residues. The CDR3 DNA is TGTGCCAGCAGTTTTCAGGGGCTCCCGGACGAGCAGTACTTC. As protein: CASSFQGLPDEQYF.

This clonotype was detected only once. The chain is built from TRBV29-1 and TRBJ2-3, with D possibly being TRBD2 (6 bases). The V gene lost 1 base and the J gene lost 2 bases, with 13 bases spanning the gap. The germline CDR1 and CDR2 sequences are SQVTM and ANQGSEA. This CDR3 has 15 residues. The CDR3 sequence is CSVEGGERYTDTQYF. CDR3 bases: TGCAGCGTTGAAGGCGGGGAGAGATACACAGATACGCAGTATTTT.

This clonotype was observed a handful of times. The chain is built from TRBV6-5 and TRBJ2-5; 9 nucleotides agree with TRBD2. The junction had 3 bases not matched to a gene; V was cut back by 3 bases and J by 1 base. The CDR3 sequence is 15 residues long. CDR1 is MNHEY, CDR2 SVGAGI, per germline. CDR3 amino acids: CASSYGGGAQETQYF. The DNA for the CDR3 is TGTGCCAGCAGTTATGGCGGGGGGGCCCAAGAGACCCAGTACTTC.

This clonotype was picked up a small number of times. The chain links TRBV28 to TRBJ2-2; D possibly corresponds to TRBD2 (5 bases). This CDR3 region has 13 residues. Germline V gives CDR1 MDHEN, CDR2 SYDVKM. V lost 3 bases and J 7 bases, leaving 9 bases between the germline ends. The CDR3 DNA reads TGTGCCAGCAGTTTCGGGGTCCTCGGGGAGCTGTTTTTT. Translation gives CASSFGVLGELFF. Based on the CDR3 plus reference TRBV28 and TRBJ2-2, the full variable domain is DVKVTQSSRYLVKRTGEKVFLECVQDMDHENMFWYRQDPGLGLRLIYFSYDVKMKEKGDIPEGYSVSREKKERFSLILESASTNQTSMYLCASSFGVLGELFFGEGSRLTVL.

The chain has TRBV28 and TRBJ2-1; D is perhaps TRBD1 (5 bases). The V gene lost 2 bases and the J gene lost 5 bases, with 10 bases spanning the gap. Per the germline V gene, CDR1 is MDHEN and CDR2 is SYDVKM. CDR3 length equals 14 residues. CDR3: CASSLRGYDNEQFF. DNA for the CDR3: TGTGCCAGCAGTTTAAGGGGTTACGACAATGAGCAGTTCTTC.

In its sample, this clonotype was seen a few times. The CDR3 sequence: CASSLGGGGRDEQFF. The CDR3 nucleotides are TGTGCCAGCAGCTTGGGCGGAGGGGGTAGGGATGAGCAGTTCTTC. The chain joins TRBV5-6 to TRBJ2-1; D is possibly TRBD1 or TRBD2 (6 bases each). The germline V and J ends were trimmed by 0 bases and 8 bases, with 15 bases remaining between them. The CDR3 extends over 15 amino acids. Germline CDR1 SGHDT, CDR2 YYEEEE.

The chain has TRBV7-9 and TRBJ2-2; unclear D gene. The CDR3 covers 16 residues. Per germline, CDR1 SEHNR and CDR2 FQNEAQ (reference sequence). The V end lost 4 bases, the J end lost 4 bases, and 16 bases lay between the germline ends. This chain's CDR3 is CASSSDPNSRTGELFF. Written as DNA, the CDR3 is TGTGCCAGCAGCTCGGACCCGAACAGCCGCACCGGGGAGCTGTTTTTT.

This clonotype has ten or more counts. The chain uses TRBV28 and TRBJ2-1, with D possibly matching TRBD1 (6 bases). V lost 4 bases and J 3 bases, leaving 19 bases between the germline ends. The germline V gene encodes CDR1 MDHEN and CDR2 SYDVKM. The CDR3 is 17 amino acids. The CDR3: CASSSPRTESNYNEQFF. CDR3 DNA sequence: TGTGCCAGCAGTTCCCCCCGGACAGAGAGCAACTACAATGAGCAGTTCTTC.

This clonotype has ten or more counts. The chain couples TRBV7-8 to TRBJ1-5, with TRBD1 identical over 8 bases. V was pared by 2 bases and J by 3 bases, with 6 bases of the junction left unmatched. CDR1 is SGHVS and CDR2 is FQNEAQ in the germline V gene. This CDR3 comprises 16 residues. The CDR3 spells CASSLSRTGNNQPQHF. The CDR3 nucleotides read TGTGCCAGCAGCTTAAGTCGGACAGGGAACAATCAGCCCCAGCATTTT.

This clonotype was seen only a few times. The chain is built from TRBV6-2 or TRBV6-3 and TRBJ2-1; possible D gene TRBD1, 6 bases. This CDR3 region has 16 residues. The V end was cut by 6 bases, the J end by 7 bases, with 22 bases between. Per the germline V gene, CDR1 is MNHEY and CDR2 is SVGEGT. The CDR3: CASSITPLGAGNEQFF. The CDR3 DNA follows: TGTGCCAGCAGCATAACACCCTTGGGGGCAGGGAATGAGCAGTTCTTC.

The chain links TRBV7-9 to TRBJ1-1; no clear D gene. The germline V gene encodes CDR1 SEHNR and CDR2 FQNEAQ (reference sequence). CDR3 length: 11 amino acids. The CDR3 here is CATGVNTEAFF. DNA for the CDR3: TGTGCGACCGGGGTGAACACTGAAGCTTTCTTT.

This clonotype was seen at least ten times. This chain joins TRBV19 and TRBJ2-2, with D possibly TRBD1 on 6 matching bases. V was pared by 11 bases and J by 1 base, with 11 bases between. Germline assignment: CDR1 LNHDA and CDR2 SQIVND (reference sequence). The CDR3 loop spans 13 amino acids. As DNA, the CDR3 is TGTGCCGCTAGGGGGAAGAACACCGGGGAGCTGTTTTTT. It translates to CAARGKNTGELFF.

The chain uses TRBV28 and TRBJ2-7; no clear D gene. The CDR3 runs to 13 residues. V was pared by 5 bases and J by 3 bases, with 11 bases between. Germline-derived CDR1 and CDR2 are MDHEN and SYDVKM. The CDR3 coding sequence is TGTGCCAGCAGTGCTGACCGAAACTACGAGCAGTACGTC. Amino acids: CASSADRNYEQYV.

V usage is TRBV20-1 and J usage is TRBJ2-1; 7 nucleotides match TRBD2. This CDR3 is 14 amino acids long. The germline V gene has CDR1 DFQATT and CDR2 SNEGSKA (reference sequence). With V trimmed by 3 bases and J by 3 bases, 5 bases remained unmatched. This CDR3 reads CSASMAGDYNEQFF. The DNA for the CDR3 is TGCAGTGCTAGTATGGCGGGGGACTACAATGAGCAGTTCTTC.

This clonotype was found a few times. V usage is TRBV12-3 or TRBV12-4 and J usage is TRBJ2-5; D possibly corresponds to TRBD2 (7 bases). This CDR3 has 14 amino acids. V lost 10 bases and J 4 bases, leaving 19 bases between the germline ends. The CDR3, as DNA: TGTGCCACCACAGCGGCGGGGGCTTCAGAGACCCAGTACTTC. Protein sequence: CATTAAGASETQYF.